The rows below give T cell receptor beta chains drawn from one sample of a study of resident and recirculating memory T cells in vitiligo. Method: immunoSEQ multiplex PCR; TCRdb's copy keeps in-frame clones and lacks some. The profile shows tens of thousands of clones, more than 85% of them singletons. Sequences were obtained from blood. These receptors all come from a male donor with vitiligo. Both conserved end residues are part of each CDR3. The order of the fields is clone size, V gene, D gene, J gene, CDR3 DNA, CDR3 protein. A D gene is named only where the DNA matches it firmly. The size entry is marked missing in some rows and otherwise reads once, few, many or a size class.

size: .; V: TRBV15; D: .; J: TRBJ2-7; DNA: TGTGCCACCAGCAGAGATGCCTCCGGGCGGGTCTCCTACGAGCAGTACTTC; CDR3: CATSRDASGRVSYEQYF
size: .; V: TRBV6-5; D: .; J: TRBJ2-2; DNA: TGTGCCAGCAGTTACGGCAGGGGGGAGCTGTTTTTT; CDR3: CASSYGRGELFF
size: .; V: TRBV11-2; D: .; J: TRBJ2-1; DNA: TGTGCCAGCAGCTTAAGGTCCAGGACCTACAATGAGCAGTTCTTC; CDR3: CASSLRSRTYNEQFF
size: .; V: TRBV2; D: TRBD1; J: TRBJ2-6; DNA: TGTGCCAGCAGTGGGGACAGGGGGTCTGGGGCCAACGTCCTGACTTTC; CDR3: CASSGDRGSGANVLTF
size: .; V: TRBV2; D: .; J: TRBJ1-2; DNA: TGTGCCAGCAGTAAAAACGGGTATATGAACTATGGCTACACCTTC; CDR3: CASSKNGYMNYGYTF
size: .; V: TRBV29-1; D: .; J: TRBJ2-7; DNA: TGCAGCGTTTCAGAGGCCCCCTACGAGCAGTACTTC; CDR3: CSVSEAPYEQYF
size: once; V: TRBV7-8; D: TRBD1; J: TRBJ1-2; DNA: TGTGCCAGCAGCTTAGGACAGGGGGCTAACTATGGCTACACCTTC; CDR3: CASSLGQGANYGYTF
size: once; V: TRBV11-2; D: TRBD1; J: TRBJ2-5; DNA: TGTGCCAGCAGCTCCCAGCGGACAGGCAATCAAGAGACCCAGTACTTC; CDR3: CASSSQRTGNQETQYF
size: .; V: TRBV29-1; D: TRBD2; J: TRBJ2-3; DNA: TGCAGCGTTCCCCTAGCGGGGCCCTCTAGCACAGATACGCAGTATTTT; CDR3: CSVPLAGPSSTDTQYF
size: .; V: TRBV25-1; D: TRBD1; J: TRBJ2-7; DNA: TGTGCCAGCAGTGAGGGGGACAGGGTTTACGAGCAGTACTTC; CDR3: CASSEGDRVYEQYF
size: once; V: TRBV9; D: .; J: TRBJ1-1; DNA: TGTGCCAGCAGCGTAGAAAACTTTATCGGCGGGAACACTGAAGCTTTCTTT; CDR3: CASSVENFIGGNTEAFF
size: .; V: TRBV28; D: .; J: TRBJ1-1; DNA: TGTGCCAGCAGAGAGGAGGGTAGACGGGGTGAAGCTTTCTTT; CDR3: CASREEGRRGEAFF
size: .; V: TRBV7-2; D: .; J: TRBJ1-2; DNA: TGTGCCAGCAGCTTCTACAGGACTAACTATGGCTACACCTTC; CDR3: CASSFYRTNYGYTF
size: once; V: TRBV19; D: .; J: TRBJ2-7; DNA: TGTGCCAGTAGTCACCCCCGAGGCAGCTCCTACGAGCAGTACTTC; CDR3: CASSHPRGSSYEQYF
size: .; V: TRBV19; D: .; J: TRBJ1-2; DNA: TGTGCCAGCCACCCAACCGGGAATTTATATGGCTACACCTTC; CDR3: CASHPTGNLYGYTF
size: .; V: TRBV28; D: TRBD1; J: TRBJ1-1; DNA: TGTGCCAGCACCGAACCCCGGACAGGGAACACTGAAGCTTTCTTT; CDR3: CASTEPRTGNTEAFF
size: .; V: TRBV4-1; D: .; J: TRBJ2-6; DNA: TGCGCCAGCAGCCAAGCGACAGGCTCTGGGGCCAACGTCCTGACTTTC; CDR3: CASSQATGSGANVLTF
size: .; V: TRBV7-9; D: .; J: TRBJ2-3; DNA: TGTGCCAGCAGCCCGGGGGACAGTCTAACAGATACGCAGTATTTT; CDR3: CASSPGDSLTDTQYF
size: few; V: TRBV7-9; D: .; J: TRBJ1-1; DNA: TGTGCCAGCAGCGTCTCAGGGTGGGCTGAAGCTTTCTTT; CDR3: CASSVSGWAEAFF
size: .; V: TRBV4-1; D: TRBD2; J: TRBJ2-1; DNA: TGCGCCAGCAGCCAAGGTCCCAGCGGGGGGGCCCATTACAATGAGCAGTTCTTC; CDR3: CASSQGPSGGAHYNEQFF
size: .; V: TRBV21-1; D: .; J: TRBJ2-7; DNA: TGTGCCAGCAGCAAAGCTCGGGGACTAGCTCTCTACGAGCAGTACTTC; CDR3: CASSKARGLALYEQYF
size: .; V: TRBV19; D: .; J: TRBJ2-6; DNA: TGTGCCAGTAAGGAGAGCGTCGGGGCCAACGTCCTGACTTTC; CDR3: CASKESVGANVLTF
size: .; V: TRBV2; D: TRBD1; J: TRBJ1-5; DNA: TGTGCCAGCAGTGATGACAGGGCCCAGCCCCAGCATTTT; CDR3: CASSDDRAQPQHF
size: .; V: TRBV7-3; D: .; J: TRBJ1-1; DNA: TGTGCCAGCAGTGTCAGTCTGAACACTGAAGCTTTCTTT; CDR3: CASSVSLNTEAFF
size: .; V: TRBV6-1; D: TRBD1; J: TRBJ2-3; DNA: TGTGCCAGCAGGACAGGGCAGCAGGATACGCAGTATTTT; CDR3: CASRTGQQDTQYF
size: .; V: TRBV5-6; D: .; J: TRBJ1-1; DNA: TGTGCCAGCAGCTACGGACAGAGGAACACTGAAGCTTTCTTT; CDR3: CASSYGQRNTEAFF
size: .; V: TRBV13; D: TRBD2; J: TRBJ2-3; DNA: TGTGCCAGCAGCCCCACCCTATCTAGCGGGGGGGGCACAGATACGCAGTATTTT; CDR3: CASSPTLSSGGGTDTQYF